These T cell receptor beta chains were read from a single sample in a study of vaccination and CD4 T cells after COVID-19. TCRdb called the PCR reads again in MiXCR, with one record for every CDR3 protein. The table lists more than 13,000 distinct CDR3 sequences, about a fifth of them singletons. Antigens of these TCRs are unknown. The sample was CD4+ T cells from blood, cultured in vitro, taken before SARS-CoV-2 vaccination. The origin of the receptors is a human donor who received a COVID-19 vaccine. Both conserved end residues are part of each CDR3. Fields, in order: V gene, J gene, D gene, clone size, CDR3 protein, CDR3 DNA. A D gene is named only where the DNA matches it firmly. Size values are once, few and many counts, or a class for expanded clones, and some rows have none.

v_gene: TRBV19; j_gene: TRBJ2-6; d_gene: -; abundance: -; CDR3aa: CASSGRFSGANVLTF; CDR3nt: TGTGCCAGTAGCGGACGTTTCTCTGGGGCCAACGTCCTGACTTTC
v_gene: TRBV30; j_gene: TRBJ1-6; d_gene: TRBD1; abundance: few; CDR3aa: CACEPGTGLSPLHF; CDR3nt: TGTGCCTGCGAACCCGGGACAGGACTTTCACCCCTCCACTTT
v_gene: TRBV30; j_gene: TRBJ2-7; d_gene: -; abundance: -; CDR3aa: CAWSVRQGFYEQYF; CDR3nt: TGTGCCTGGAGTGTTAGGCAGGGGTTCTACGAGCAGTACTTC
v_gene: TRBV7-9; j_gene: TRBJ2-1; d_gene: -; abundance: -; CDR3aa: CASSPPAIQGANEQFF; CDR3nt: TGTGCCAGCAGCCCCCCAGCTATTCAAGGGGCGAATGAGCAGTTCTTC
v_gene: TRBV19; j_gene: TRBJ1-5; d_gene: TRBD1; abundance: few; CDR3aa: CATSTPQGDQPQHF; CDR3nt: TGTGCCACCTCCACGCCTCAGGGGGATCAGCCCCAGCATTTT
v_gene: TRBV5-4; j_gene: TRBJ1-2; d_gene: TRBD1; abundance: -; CDR3aa: CASKRTGGNYGYTF; CDR3nt: TGTGCCAGCAAGAGGACAGGAGGTAACTATGGCTACACCTTC
v_gene: TRBV5-4; j_gene: TRBJ2-7; d_gene: -; abundance: -; CDR3aa: CASSLQGPTYEQYF; CDR3nt: TGTGCCAGCAGCTTGCAAGGCCCTACCTACGAGCAGTACTTC
v_gene: TRBV10-2; j_gene: TRBJ1-1; d_gene: -; abundance: few; CDR3aa: CASSEDANTEAFF; CDR3nt: TGCGCCAGCAGTGAAGACGCGAACACTGAAGCTTTCTTT
v_gene: TRBV12-3/TRBV12-4; j_gene: TRBJ1-1; d_gene: -; abundance: -; CDR3aa: CASSPEDYQLVNTEAFF; CDR3nt: TGTGCCAGCAGTCCCGAGGACTACCAACTTGTGAACACTGAAGCTTTCTTT
v_gene: TRBV2; j_gene: TRBJ2-2; d_gene: -; abundance: few; CDR3aa: CASSAYGNTGELFF; CDR3nt: TGTGCCAGCAGTGCATATGGGAACACCGGGGAGCTGTTTTTT
v_gene: TRBV6-1; j_gene: TRBJ2-3; d_gene: -; abundance: few; CDR3aa: CASSQTRDTQYF; CDR3nt: TGTGCCAGCAGTCAAACTAGAGATACGCAGTATTTT
v_gene: TRBV5-4; j_gene: TRBJ1-2; d_gene: -; abundance: -; CDR3aa: CASSLVGTANYGYTF; CDR3nt: TGTGCCAGCAGCTTGGTGGGGACTGCTAACTATGGCTACACCTTC
v_gene: TRBV7-3; j_gene: TRBJ1-2; d_gene: TRBD1; abundance: -; CDR3aa: CASSKDRGQDGYTF; CDR3nt: TGTGCCAGCAGCAAAGACAGGGGGCAGGATGGCTACACCTTC
v_gene: TRBV27; j_gene: TRBJ1-2; d_gene: -; abundance: few; CDR3aa: CASSFGGDYGYTF; CDR3nt: TGTGCCAGCAGTTTTGGGGGGGACTATGGCTACACCTTC
v_gene: TRBV20-1; j_gene: TRBJ1-2; d_gene: TRBD1; abundance: once; CDR3aa: CSARTPTGSNYGYTF; CDR3nt: TGCAGTGCTAGAACCCCGACAGGGTCCAACTATGGCTACACCTTC
v_gene: TRBV11-3; j_gene: TRBJ2-7; d_gene: TRBD2; abundance: few; CDR3aa: CASSPLGLAASYEQYF; CDR3nt: TGTGCCAGCAGTCCACTCGGACTAGCGGCCTCCTACGAGCAGTACTTC
v_gene: TRBV6-5; j_gene: TRBJ1-1; d_gene: -; abundance: -; CDR3aa: CASSYAGSRSEAFF; CDR3nt: TGTGCCAGCAGTTACGCGGGGTCCCGAAGTGAAGCTTTCTTT
v_gene: TRBV7-8; j_gene: TRBJ1-2; d_gene: -; abundance: few; CDR3aa: CASSLGLRNGYTF; CDR3nt: TGTGCCAGCAGCTTGGGACTCAGGAATGGCTACACCTTC
v_gene: TRBV20-1; j_gene: TRBJ2-3; d_gene: TRBD1; abundance: few; CDR3aa: CSAGPGTGTDTQYF; CDR3nt: TGCAGTGCTGGCCCCGGGACAGGCACAGATACGCAGTATTTT
v_gene: TRBV10-2; j_gene: TRBJ2-3; d_gene: -; abundance: few; CDR3aa: CASRLPEIDTQYF; CDR3nt: TGCGCCAGCCGACTACCTGAAATTGATACGCAGTATTTT
v_gene: TRBV7-8; j_gene: TRBJ2-5; d_gene: -; abundance: medium-sized; CDR3aa: CASSLEGPFGAETQYF; CDR3nt: TGTGCCAGCAGCTTAGAGGGGCCATTCGGGGCAGAGACCCAGTACTTC
v_gene: TRBV20-1; j_gene: TRBJ1-6; d_gene: TRBD1; abundance: medium-sized; CDR3aa: CSAREPTGSGNSPLHF; CDR3nt: TGCAGTGCTAGAGAACCGACAGGGTCTGGAAATTCACCCCTCCACTTT
v_gene: TRBV7-6; j_gene: TRBJ1-1; d_gene: -; abundance: few; CDR3aa: CASSLRQNTEAFF; CDR3nt: TGTGCCAGCAGCTTACGACAGAACACTGAAGCTTTCTTT
v_gene: TRBV2; j_gene: TRBJ1-5; d_gene: -; abundance: -; CDR3aa: CASSKTGSGNQPQHF; CDR3nt: TGTGCCAGCAGTAAAACAGGGTCGGGCAATCAGCCCCAGCATTTT
v_gene: TRBV10-3; j_gene: TRBJ1-6; d_gene: -; abundance: -; CDR3aa: CAIRDTYNSPLHF; CDR3nt: TGTGCCATCCGGGACACCTATAATTCACCCCTCCACTTT
v_gene: TRBV5-6; j_gene: TRBJ1-1; d_gene: -; abundance: -; CDR3aa: CASSFGWNTEAFF; CDR3nt: TGTGCCAGCAGCTTCGGGTGGAACACTGAAGCTTTCTTT
v_gene: TRBV2; j_gene: TRBJ2-5; d_gene: -; abundance: -; CDR3aa: CASSEAGVRGETQYF; CDR3nt: TGTGCCAGCAGTGAAGCTGGAGTTCGAGGGGAGACCCAGTACTTC
v_gene: TRBV14; j_gene: TRBJ1-1; d_gene: -; abundance: -; CDR3aa: CASSQEGNSFGEAFF; CDR3nt: TGTGCCAGCAGCCAAGAAGGGAACAGTTTTGGTGAAGCTTTCTTT
v_gene: TRBV21-1; j_gene: TRBJ1-1; d_gene: -; abundance: -; CDR3aa: CASSKEAGNTEAFF; CDR3nt: TGTGCCAGCAGCAAAGAGGCAGGGAACACTGAAGCTTTCTTT
v_gene: TRBV18; j_gene: TRBJ2-5; d_gene: -; abundance: -; CDR3aa: CASSPGGRPETQYF; CDR3nt: TGTGCCAGCTCCCCTGGGGGCAGGCCAGAGACCCAGTACTTC
v_gene: TRBV19; j_gene: TRBJ1-3; d_gene: -; abundance: few; CDR3aa: CASSRAISGNTIYF; CDR3nt: TGTGCCAGCTCCCGGGCCATCTCTGGAAACACCATATATTTT
v_gene: TRBV5-1; j_gene: TRBJ2-5; d_gene: -; abundance: -; CDR3aa: CASSLGPGIQETQYF; CDR3nt: TGCGCCAGCAGCTTGGGGCCGGGGATTCAAGAGACCCAGTACTTC
v_gene: TRBV5-4; j_gene: TRBJ2-6; d_gene: -; abundance: few; CDR3aa: CASSIGGPGANVLTF; CDR3nt: TGTGCCAGCAGCATCGGGGGGCCCGGGGCCAACGTCCTGACTTTC
v_gene: TRBV24-1; j_gene: TRBJ2-1; d_gene: TRBD2; abundance: few; CDR3aa: CATSASGGYNEQFF; CDR3nt: TGTGCCACCAGTGCCAGCGGGGGTTACAATGAGCAGTTCTTC
v_gene: TRBV25-1; j_gene: TRBJ2-4; d_gene: -; abundance: few; CDR3aa: CASSGTGAKNIQYF; CDR3nt: TGTGCCAGCAGTGGTACTGGGGCCAAAAACATTCAGTACTTC
v_gene: TRBV7-6; j_gene: TRBJ1-6; d_gene: -; abundance: medium-sized; CDR3aa: CASSSESRVTNSPLHF; CDR3nt: TGTGCCAGCAGCTCCGAGTCCAGGGTAACTAATTCACCCCTCCACTTT
v_gene: TRBV5-1; j_gene: TRBJ2-5; d_gene: -; abundance: -; CDR3aa: CASKRAGSGETQYF; CDR3nt: TGCGCCAGCAAACGGGCAGGGAGTGGAGAGACCCAGTACTTC
v_gene: TRBV9; j_gene: TRBJ2-3; d_gene: -; abundance: -; CDR3aa: CASSAAGLSTDTQYF; CDR3nt: TGTGCCAGCAGCGCAGCGGGTCTTAGCACAGATACGCAGTATTTT
v_gene: TRBV21-1; j_gene: TRBJ1-4; d_gene: -; abundance: few; CDR3aa: CASSNGGFDEKLFF; CDR3nt: TGTGCCAGCAGCAATGGAGGGTTCGATGAAAAACTGTTTTTT
v_gene: TRBV7-2; j_gene: TRBJ2-5; d_gene: -; abundance: -; CDR3aa: CASSLVTRHQETQYF; CDR3nt: TGTGCCAGCAGCTTGGTAACCAGACACCAAGAGACCCAGTACTTC
v_gene: TRBV2; j_gene: TRBJ2-7; d_gene: -; abundance: -; CDR3aa: CASSGYNRGGEQYF; CDR3nt: TGTGCCAGCAGTGGCTATAACAGGGGGGGGGAGCAGTACTTC
v_gene: TRBV6-1; j_gene: TRBJ2-3; d_gene: TRBD2; abundance: -; CDR3aa: CASSEGLAGGLMRKDTQYF; CDR3nt: TGTGCCAGCAGTGAAGGGCTAGCGGGGGGATTAATGAGAAAAGATACGCAGTATTTT
v_gene: TRBV5-1; j_gene: TRBJ1-1; d_gene: TRBD1; abundance: -; CDR3aa: CASSSGGPTEAFF; CDR3nt: TGCGCCAGCAGCTCAGGGGGACCAACTGAAGCTTTCTTT
v_gene: TRBV4-2; j_gene: TRBJ2-7; d_gene: TRBD2; abundance: -; CDR3aa: CASSPAAGDIYEQYF; CDR3nt: TGTGCCAGCAGCCCAGCTGCGGGGGATATATACGAGCAGTACTTC
v_gene: TRBV20-1; j_gene: TRBJ2-1; d_gene: TRBD2; abundance: -; CDR3aa: CSTTGTTHYNEQFF; CDR3nt: TGCAGTACCACCGGGACTACCCATTACAATGAGCAGTTCTTC
v_gene: TRBV19; j_gene: TRBJ2-3; d_gene: TRBD1; abundance: -; CDR3aa: CASSIARDSLSTDTQYF; CDR3nt: TGTGCCAGTAGTATAGCCCGGGACAGCCTCAGCACAGATACGCAGTATTTT
v_gene: TRBV6-1; j_gene: TRBJ1-2; d_gene: TRBD1; abundance: -; CDR3aa: CASSSSPRGTDNYGYTF; CDR3nt: TGTGCCAGCAGCAGCAGTCCCCGAGGGACAGATAACTATGGCTACACCTTC
v_gene: TRBV7-9; j_gene: TRBJ1-5; d_gene: -; abundance: -; CDR3aa: CANSLVGDQPQHF; CDR3nt: TGTGCCAACAGCTTAGTGGGAGATCAGCCCCAGCATTTT
v_gene: TRBV10-1; j_gene: TRBJ1-1; d_gene: -; abundance: few; CDR3aa: CASSQGSGSEAFF; CDR3nt: TGCGCCAGCAGTCAGGGGTCGGGCTCTGAAGCTTTCTTT
v_gene: TRBV6-2/TRBV6-3; j_gene: TRBJ1-1; d_gene: -; abundance: medium-sized; CDR3aa: CASSLHRETEAFF; CDR3nt: TGTGCCAGCAGTCTCCACAGGGAGACTGAAGCTTTCTTT
v_gene: TRBV20-1; j_gene: TRBJ1-5; d_gene: -; abundance: -; CDR3aa: CSAREADQPQHF; CDR3nt: TGCAGTGCTAGAGAGGCGGATCAGCCCCAGCATTTT
v_gene: TRBV10-2; j_gene: TRBJ1-1; d_gene: -; abundance: -; CDR3aa: CASRPGNTEAFF; CDR3nt: TGCGCCAGCAGACCGGGTAACACTGAAGCTTTCTTT
v_gene: TRBV19; j_gene: TRBJ2-3; d_gene: -; abundance: -; CDR3aa: CASSISGGTTDTQYF; CDR3nt: TGTGCCAGTAGTATAAGTGGAGGAACCACAGATACGCAGTATTTT